This T cell receptor beta chain originates from a study of T cell responses to AZD1222 COVID-19 vaccine. Study-wide results and limits: None of the repertoires were sampled until the peak T cell response had passed. AZD1222 recipients seropositive at baseline numbered only 5 to 7. White British people made up most donors, females outnumbered males, and clonal diversity was possibly underestimated.

Sequencing was performed with immunoSEQ multiplex PCR; in TCRdb, only in-frame clones are kept and a portion is missing. The profile covers 150,000 or so clones, with approximately 90% appearing a single time and approximately 3.6% taken by the ten largest. Points on this clone: Its antigen is as yet unknown.

The CDR3 contains 15 residues. Germline lookup yields CDR1 KGHSH and CDR2 LQKENI. Trimming cost V 2 bases and J 5 bases, with 10 bases left between them. This sequence was found in an adult who received the AZD1222 COVID-19 vaccine. The chain couples TRBV18 to TRBJ1-6; D uncertain. The sequences come from peripheral blood, collected 28 days after the second AZD1222 dose. CDR3 loop: CASSPVGRNNSPLHF. The CDR3 nucleotides are TGTGCCAGCTCACCAGTTGGCCGCAATAATTCACCCCTCCACTTT.